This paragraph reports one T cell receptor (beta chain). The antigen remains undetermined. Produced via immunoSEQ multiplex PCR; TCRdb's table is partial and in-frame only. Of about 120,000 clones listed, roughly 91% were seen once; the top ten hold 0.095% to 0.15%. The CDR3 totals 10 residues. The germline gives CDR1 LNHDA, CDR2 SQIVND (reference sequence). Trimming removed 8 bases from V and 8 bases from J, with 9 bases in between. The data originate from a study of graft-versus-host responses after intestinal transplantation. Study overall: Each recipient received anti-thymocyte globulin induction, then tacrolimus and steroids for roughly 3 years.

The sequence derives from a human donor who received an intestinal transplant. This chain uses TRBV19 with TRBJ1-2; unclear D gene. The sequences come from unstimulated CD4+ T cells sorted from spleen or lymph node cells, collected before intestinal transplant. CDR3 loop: CASLVEGYTF. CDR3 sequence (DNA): TGTGCCAGTCTTGTCGAAGGCTACACCTTC.